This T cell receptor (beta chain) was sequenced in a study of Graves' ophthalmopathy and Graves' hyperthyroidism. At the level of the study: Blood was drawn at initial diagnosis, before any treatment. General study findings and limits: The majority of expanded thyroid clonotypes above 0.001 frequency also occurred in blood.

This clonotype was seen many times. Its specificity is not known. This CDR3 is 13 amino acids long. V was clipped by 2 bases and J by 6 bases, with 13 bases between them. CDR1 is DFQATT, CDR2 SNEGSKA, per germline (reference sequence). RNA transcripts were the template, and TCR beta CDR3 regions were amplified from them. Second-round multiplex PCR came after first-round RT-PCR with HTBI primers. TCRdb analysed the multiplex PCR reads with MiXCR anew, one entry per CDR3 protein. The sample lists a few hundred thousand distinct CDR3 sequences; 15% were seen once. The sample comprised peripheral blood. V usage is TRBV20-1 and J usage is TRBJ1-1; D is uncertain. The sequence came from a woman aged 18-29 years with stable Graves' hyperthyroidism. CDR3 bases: TGCAGTGCTAGACACAGAGTGAGGGCTGAAGCTTTCTTT. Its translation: CSARHRVRAEAFF.